This record looks at one T cell receptor beta chain sequence and its context. CDR1 and CDR2 from the germline V gene are MGHRA and YSYEKL. This CDR3 spans 17 amino acids. The V segment lost 5 bases and the J segment 0 bases; nucleotides outside the gene matches: 8. This entry is derived from a study of cytomegalovirus exposure and HLA in healthy donors. PCR primers comprised 60 Vbeta and 13 Jbeta primers. Some clones are missing from TCRdb's copy, which holds only in-frame ones; the method was immunoSEQ multiplex PCR. This table has under 200,000 clones, around 72% appearing once. The chain employs TRBV4-1 and TRBJ2-3; 10 bases are shared with TRBD2. This TCR came from a man aged 45-65 years in good health and CMV-seronegative. Material: PBMCs. In DNA form, the CDR3 reads TGCGCCAGCAGCTCCAGGACTAGCGGACTTAGCACAGATACGCAGTATTTT. This encodes CASSSRTSGLSTDTQYF.